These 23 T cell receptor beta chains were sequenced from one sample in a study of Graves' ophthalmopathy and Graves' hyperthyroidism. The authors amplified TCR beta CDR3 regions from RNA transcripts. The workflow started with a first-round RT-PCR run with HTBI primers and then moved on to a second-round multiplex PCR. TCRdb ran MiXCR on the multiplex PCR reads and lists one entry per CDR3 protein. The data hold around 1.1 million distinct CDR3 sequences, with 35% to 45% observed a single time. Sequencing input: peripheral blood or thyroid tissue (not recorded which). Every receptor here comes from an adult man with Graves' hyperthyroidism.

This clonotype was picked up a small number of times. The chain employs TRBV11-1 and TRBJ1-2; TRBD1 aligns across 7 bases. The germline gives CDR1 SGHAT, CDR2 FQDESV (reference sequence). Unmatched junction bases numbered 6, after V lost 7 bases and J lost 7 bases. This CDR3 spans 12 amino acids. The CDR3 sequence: CASTPGQPGYTF. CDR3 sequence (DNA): TGTGCCAGCACCCCGGGACAGCCTGGCTACACCTTC.

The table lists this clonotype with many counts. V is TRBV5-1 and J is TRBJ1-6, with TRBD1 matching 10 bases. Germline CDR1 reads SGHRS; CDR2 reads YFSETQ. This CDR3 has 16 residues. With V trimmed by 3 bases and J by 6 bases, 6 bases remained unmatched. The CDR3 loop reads CASSWGQGNSNSPLHF. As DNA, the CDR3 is TGCGCCAGCAGCTGGGGACAGGGGAACAGTAATTCACCCCTCCACTTT.

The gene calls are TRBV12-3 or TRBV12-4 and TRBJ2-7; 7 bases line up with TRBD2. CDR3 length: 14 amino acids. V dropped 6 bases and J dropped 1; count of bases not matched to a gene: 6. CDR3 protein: CASSRVGGSYEQYF. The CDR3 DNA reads TGTGCCAGCAGCAGGGTGGGGGGGTCCTACGAGCAGTACTTC.

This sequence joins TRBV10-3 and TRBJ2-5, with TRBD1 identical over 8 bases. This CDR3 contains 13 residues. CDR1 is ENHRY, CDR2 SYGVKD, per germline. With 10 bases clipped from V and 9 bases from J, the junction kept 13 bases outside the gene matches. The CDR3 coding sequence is TGTGCCAGCAGCCACCAGGGGGCAGGGCCCCAGTACTTC. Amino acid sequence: CASSHQGAGPQYF.

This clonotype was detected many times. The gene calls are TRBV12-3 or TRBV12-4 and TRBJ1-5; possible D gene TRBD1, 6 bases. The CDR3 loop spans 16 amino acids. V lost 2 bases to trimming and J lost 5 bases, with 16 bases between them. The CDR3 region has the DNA TGTGCCAGCAGTTTAAGGTCCGGGACACTTCATCAGCCCCAGCATTTT. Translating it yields CASSLRSGTLHQPQHF.

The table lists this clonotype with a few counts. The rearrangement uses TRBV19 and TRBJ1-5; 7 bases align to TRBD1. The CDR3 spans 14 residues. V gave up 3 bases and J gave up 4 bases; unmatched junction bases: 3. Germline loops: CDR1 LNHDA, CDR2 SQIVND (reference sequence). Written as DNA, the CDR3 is TGTGCCAGTAGTATTCGACAGGGAAATCAGCCCCAGCATTTT. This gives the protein CASSIRQGNQPQHF.

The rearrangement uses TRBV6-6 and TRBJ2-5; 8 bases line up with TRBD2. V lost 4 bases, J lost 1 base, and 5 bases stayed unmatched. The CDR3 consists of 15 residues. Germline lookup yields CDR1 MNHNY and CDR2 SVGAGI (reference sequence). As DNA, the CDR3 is TGTGCCAGCAGTTTGCGGGGGGACGGCCAAGAGACCCAGTACTTC. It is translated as CASSLRGDGQETQYF.

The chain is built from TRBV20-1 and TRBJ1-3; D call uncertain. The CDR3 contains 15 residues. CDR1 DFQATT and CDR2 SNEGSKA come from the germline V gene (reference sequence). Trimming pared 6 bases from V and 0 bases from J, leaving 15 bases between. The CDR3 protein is CSARTGSPSGNTIYF. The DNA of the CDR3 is TGCAGTGCCCGCACGGGGTCCCCCTCTGGAAACACCATATATTTT.

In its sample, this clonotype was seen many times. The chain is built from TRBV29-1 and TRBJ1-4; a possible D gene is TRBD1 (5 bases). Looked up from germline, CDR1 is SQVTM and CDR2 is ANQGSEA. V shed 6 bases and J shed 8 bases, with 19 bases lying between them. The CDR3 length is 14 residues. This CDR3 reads CSVAYRRGEEKLFF. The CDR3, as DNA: TGCAGCGTAGCATACAGGAGAGGAGAGGAAAAACTGTTTTTT.

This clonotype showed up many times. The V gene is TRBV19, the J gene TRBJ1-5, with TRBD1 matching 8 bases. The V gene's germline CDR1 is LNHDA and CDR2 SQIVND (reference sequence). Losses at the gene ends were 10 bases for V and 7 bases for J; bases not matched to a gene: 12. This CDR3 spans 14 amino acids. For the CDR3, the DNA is TGTGCCACCTCAGAGCAGGGGGCCCACCAGCCCCAGCATTTT. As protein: CATSEQGAHQPQHF. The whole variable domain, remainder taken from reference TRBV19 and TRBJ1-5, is DGGITQSPKYLFRKEGQNVTLSCEQNLNHDAMYWYRQDPGQGLRLIYYSQIVNDFQKGDIAEGYSVSREKKESFPLTVTSAQKNPTAFYLCATSEQGAHQPQHFGDGTRLSIL.

The CDR3 loop reads CASSQDGTGRHAFF. The DNA of the CDR3 is TGTGCCAGCAGCCAAGATGGGACAGGGAGGCATGCTTTCTTT. The chain couples TRBV4-2 to TRBJ1-1; 9 bases match TRBD1. CDR3 length: 14 residues. Germline values: CDR1 LGHNA, CDR2 YNFKEQ. V was clipped by 0 bases and J by 11 bases; unmatched bases: 7.

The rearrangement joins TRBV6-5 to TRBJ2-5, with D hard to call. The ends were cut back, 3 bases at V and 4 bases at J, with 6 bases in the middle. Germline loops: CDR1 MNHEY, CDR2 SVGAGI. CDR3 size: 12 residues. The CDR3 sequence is CASSYLRETQYF. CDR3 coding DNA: TGTGCCAGCAGTTATTTGCGAGAGACCCAGTACTTC.

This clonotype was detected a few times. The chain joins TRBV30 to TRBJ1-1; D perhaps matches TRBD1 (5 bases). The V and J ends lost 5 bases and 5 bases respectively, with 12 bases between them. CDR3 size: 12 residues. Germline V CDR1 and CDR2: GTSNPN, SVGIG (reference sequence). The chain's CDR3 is CAWAKGVTEAFF. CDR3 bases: TGTGCCTGGGCCAAAGGGGTAACTGAAGCTTTCTTT.

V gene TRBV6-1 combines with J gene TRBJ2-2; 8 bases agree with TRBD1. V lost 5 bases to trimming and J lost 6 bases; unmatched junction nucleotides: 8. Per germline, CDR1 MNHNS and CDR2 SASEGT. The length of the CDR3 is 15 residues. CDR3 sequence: CASSQDRDRPGELFF. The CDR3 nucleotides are TGTGCCAGCAGTCAGGACAGGGATCGGCCCGGGGAGCTGTTTTTT.

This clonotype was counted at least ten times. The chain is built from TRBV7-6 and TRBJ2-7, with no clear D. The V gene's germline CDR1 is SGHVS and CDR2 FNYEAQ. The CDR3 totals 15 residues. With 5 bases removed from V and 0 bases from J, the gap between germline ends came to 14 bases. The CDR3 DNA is TGTGCCAGCAGCCCCTCGGACCGCAGCTCCTACGAGCAGTACTTC. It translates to CASSPSDRSSYEQYF.

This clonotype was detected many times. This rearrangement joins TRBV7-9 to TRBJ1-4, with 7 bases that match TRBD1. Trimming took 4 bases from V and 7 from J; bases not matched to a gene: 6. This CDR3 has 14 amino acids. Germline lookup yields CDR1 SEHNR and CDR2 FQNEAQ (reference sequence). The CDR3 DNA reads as TGTGCCAGCAGCTCTTGGGACAGAAGTGAAAAACTGTTTTTT. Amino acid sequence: CASSSWDRSEKLFF. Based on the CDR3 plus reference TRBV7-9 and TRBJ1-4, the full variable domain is DTGVSQNPRHKITKRGQNVTFRCDPISEHNRLYWYRQTLGQGPEFLTYFQNEAQLEKSRLLSDRFSAERPKGSFSTLEIQRTEQGDSAMYLCASSSWDRSEKLFFGSGTQLSVL.

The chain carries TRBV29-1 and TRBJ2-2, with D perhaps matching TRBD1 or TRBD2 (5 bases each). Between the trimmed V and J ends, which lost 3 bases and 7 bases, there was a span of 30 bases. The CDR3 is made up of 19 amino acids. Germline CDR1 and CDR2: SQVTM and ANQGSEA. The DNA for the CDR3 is TGCAGCGTTGAGATACCTAAACGGGATCAGGGTTTCTTTCACGGGGAGCTGTTTTTT. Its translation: CSVEIPKRDQGFFHGELFF.

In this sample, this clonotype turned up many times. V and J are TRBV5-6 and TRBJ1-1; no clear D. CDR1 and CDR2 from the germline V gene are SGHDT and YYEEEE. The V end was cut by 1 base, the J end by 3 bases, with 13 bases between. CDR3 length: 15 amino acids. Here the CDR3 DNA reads TGTGCCAGCAGCTTGTTCCACACCAGCTACACTGAAGCTTTCTTT. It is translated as CASSLFHTSYTEAFF.

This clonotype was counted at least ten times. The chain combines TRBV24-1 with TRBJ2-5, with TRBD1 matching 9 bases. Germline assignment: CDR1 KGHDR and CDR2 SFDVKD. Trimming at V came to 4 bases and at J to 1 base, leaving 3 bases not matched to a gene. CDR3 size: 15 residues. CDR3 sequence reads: CATSDRGQGQETQYF. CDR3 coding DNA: TGTGCCACCAGTGACCGGGGACAGGGCCAAGAGACCCAGTACTTC.

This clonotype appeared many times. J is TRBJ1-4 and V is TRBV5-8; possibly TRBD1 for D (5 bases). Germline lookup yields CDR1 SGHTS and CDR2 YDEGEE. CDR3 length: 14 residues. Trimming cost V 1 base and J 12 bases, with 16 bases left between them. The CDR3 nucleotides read TGTGCCAGCAGCTTGAGAGGGGACCGTTTCGAACTGTTTTTT. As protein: CASSLRGDRFELFF. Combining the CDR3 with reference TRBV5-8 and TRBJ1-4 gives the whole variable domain EAGVTQSPTHLIKTRGQQATLRCSPISGHTSVYWYQQALGLGLQFLLWYDEGEERNRGNFPPRFSGRQFPNYSSELNVNALELEDSALYLCASSLRGDRFELFFGSGTQLSVL.

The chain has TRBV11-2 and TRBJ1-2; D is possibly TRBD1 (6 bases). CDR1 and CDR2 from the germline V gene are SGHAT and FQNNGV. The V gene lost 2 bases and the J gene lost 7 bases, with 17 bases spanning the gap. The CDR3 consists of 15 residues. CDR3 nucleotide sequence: TGTGCCAGCAGCTTATCCATTTCAGGGGCCCCTGGCTACACCTTC. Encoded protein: CASSLSISGAPGYTF. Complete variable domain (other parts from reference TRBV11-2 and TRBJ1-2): EAGVAQSPRYKIIEKRQSVAFWCNPISGHATLYWYQQILGQGPKLLIQFQNNGVVDDSQLPKDRFSAERLKGVDSTLKIQPAKLEDSAVYLCASSLSISGAPGYTFGSGTRLTVV.

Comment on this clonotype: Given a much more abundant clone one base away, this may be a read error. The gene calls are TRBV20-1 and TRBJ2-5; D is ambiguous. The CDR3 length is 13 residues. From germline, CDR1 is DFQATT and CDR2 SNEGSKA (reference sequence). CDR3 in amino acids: CSAGEVIQETQYF. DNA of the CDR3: TGCAGTGCTGGAGAGGTTATCCAAGAGACCCAGTACTTC.

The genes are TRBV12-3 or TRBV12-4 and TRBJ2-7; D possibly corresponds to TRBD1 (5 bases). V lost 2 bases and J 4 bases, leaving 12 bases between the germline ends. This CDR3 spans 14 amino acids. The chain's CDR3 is CASSLLGRVYEQYF. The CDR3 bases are TGTGCCAGCAGTTTATTAGGCAGGGTTTACGAGCAGTACTTC.